This TCR beta chain originates from a study of T cell responses to AZD1222 COVID-19 vaccine. Study-wide context: Second-dose timings of about 4 or about 12 weeks were pooled.

This CDR3 is built from 14 residues. Germline V CDR1 and CDR2: MNHNS, SASEGT. Trimming took 0 bases from V and 9 from J, leaving 12 bases between them. Findings and caveats of the study: Rises in breadth and depth of Spike-specific TCRs came after two AZD1222 doses. Clonal diversity may have been underestimated, and the donors were mostly white British, with more females than males. It was only six AZD1222 recipients who were seropositive at baseline.

Using immunoSEQ multiplex PCR, the repertoire was profiled, and TCRdb retains in-frame clones only, with some absent. The sample carries some 95,000 clones, roughly nine tenths recorded once. Comment on this clone: Its target is unknown.

This chain uses TRBV6-1 with TRBJ1-5, with unresolved D. The sequenced sample was peripheral blood, obtained on day 0 of AZD1222 vaccination. This receptor was taken from an adult in good health. Here the CDR3 reads CASSEASSQWPQHF. The CDR3 region has the DNA TGTGCCAGCAGTGAAGCATCGTCCCAGTGGCCCCAGCATTTT.